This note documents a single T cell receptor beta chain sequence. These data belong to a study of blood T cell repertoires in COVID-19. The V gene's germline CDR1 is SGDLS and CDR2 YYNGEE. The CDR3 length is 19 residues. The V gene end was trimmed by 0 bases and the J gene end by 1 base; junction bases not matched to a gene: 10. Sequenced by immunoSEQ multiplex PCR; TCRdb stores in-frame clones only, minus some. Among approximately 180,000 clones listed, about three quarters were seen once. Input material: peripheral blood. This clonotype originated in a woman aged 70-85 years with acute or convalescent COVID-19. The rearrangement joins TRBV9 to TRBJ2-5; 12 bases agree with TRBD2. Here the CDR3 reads CASSVGVTSGSSAQETQYF. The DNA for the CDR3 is TGTGCCAGCAGCGTAGGCGTGACTAGCGGGAGTAGCGCCCAAGAGACCCAGTACTTC. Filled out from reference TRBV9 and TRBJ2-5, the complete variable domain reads DSGVTQTPKHLITATGQRVTLRCSPRSGDLSVYWYQQSLDQGLQFLIQYYNGEERAKGNILERFSAQQFPDLHSELNLSSLELGDSALYFCASSVGVTSGSSAQETQYFGPGTRLLVL.